Included here is one TCR beta chain sequence, with context. What it recognizes is unknown. The CDR3 runs to 13 residues. The V gene's germline CDR1 is SGHDT and CDR2 YYEEEE. The V and J ends lost 5 bases and 3 bases respectively, with 11 bases between them. The data stem from a study of T cell responses to AZD1222 COVID-19 vaccine. Study-level results: Donors were largely white British and mainly female; clonal diversity was possibly underestimated. Unmutated variant regions reportedly attract nearly half of all spike-specific TCRs. Among vaccine-associated CD4 TCRs, coverage spanned spike, with dominance at 160-218 and 743-854.

Using immunoSEQ multiplex PCR, the repertoire was profiled, and TCRdb retains in-frame clones only, with some absent. The sample carries over 100,000 clones, 80% to 90% recorded once. The source was peripheral blood, collected on day 0 of AZD1222 vaccination. This clonotype was obtained from an adult in good health. The chain joins TRBV5-6 to TRBJ1-1; the D gene is possibly TRBD1 (6 bases). CDR3: CASSRNRDTEAFF. The CDR3 region has the DNA TGTGCCAGCAGTAGGAACAGGGACACTGAAGCTTTCTTT. Complete variable domain (other parts from reference TRBV5-6 and TRBJ1-1): DAGVTQSPTHLIKTRGQQVTLRCSPKSGHDTVSWYQQALGQGPQFIFQYYEEEERQRGNFPDRFSGHQFPNYSSELNVNALLLGDSALYLCASSRNRDTEAFFGQGTRLTVV.